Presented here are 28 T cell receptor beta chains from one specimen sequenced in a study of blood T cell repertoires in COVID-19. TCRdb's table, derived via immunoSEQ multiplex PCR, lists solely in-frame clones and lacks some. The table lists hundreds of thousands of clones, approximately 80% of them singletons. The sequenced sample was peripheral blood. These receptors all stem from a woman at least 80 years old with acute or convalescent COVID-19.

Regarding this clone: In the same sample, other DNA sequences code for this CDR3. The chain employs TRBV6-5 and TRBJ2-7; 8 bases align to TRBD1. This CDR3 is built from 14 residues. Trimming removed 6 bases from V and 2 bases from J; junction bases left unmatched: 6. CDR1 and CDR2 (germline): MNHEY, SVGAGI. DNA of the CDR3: TGTGCCAGCAGCCCACAGGGGGGCCCCTACGAGCAGTACTTC. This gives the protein CASSPQGGPYEQYF.

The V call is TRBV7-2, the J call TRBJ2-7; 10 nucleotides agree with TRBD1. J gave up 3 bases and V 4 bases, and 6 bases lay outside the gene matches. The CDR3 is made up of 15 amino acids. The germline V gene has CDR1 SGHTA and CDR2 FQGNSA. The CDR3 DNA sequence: TGTGCCAGCAGCTCCGGACAGGGGGTCATCTACGAGCAGTACTTC. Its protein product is CASSSGQGVIYEQYF.

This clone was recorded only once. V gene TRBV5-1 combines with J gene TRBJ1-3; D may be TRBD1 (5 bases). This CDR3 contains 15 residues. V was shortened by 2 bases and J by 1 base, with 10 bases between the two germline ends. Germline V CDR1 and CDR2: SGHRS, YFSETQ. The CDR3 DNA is TGCGCCAGCAGCTTATGGGGCTCATCTGGAAACACCATATATTTT. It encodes CASSLWGSSGNTIYF. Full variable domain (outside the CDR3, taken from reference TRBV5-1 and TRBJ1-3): KAGVTQTPRYLIKTRGQQVTLSCSPISGHRSVSWYQQTPGQGLQFLFEYFSETQRNKGNFPGRFSGRQFSNSRSEMNVSTLELGDSALYLCASSLWGSSGNTIYFGEGSWLTVV.

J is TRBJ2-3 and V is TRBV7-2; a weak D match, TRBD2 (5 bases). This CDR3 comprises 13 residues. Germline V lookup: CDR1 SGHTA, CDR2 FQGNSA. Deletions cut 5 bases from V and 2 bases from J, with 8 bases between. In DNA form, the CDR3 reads TGTGCCAGCAGCCGGAGGCACACAGATACGCAGTATTTT. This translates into CASSRRHTDTQYF.

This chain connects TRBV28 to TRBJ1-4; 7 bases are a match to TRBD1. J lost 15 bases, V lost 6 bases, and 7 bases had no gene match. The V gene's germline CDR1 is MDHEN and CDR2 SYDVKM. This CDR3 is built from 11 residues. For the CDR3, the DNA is TGTGCCAGCAGCCCGGACAGGAGGATGTTTTTT. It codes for CASSPDRRMFF. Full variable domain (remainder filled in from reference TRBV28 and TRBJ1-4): DVKVTQSSRYLVKRTGEKVFLECVQDMDHENMFWYRQDPGLGLRLIYFSYDVKMKEKGDIPEGYSVSREKKERFSLILESASTNQTSMYLCASSPDRRMFFGSGTQLSVL.

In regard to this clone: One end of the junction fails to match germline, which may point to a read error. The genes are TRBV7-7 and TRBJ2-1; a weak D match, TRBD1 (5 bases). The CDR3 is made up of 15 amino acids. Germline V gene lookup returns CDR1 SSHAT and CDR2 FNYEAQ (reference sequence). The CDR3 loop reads CASSLGLSSYNEQFF. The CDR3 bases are TGTGCTAGCAGCTTGGGGCTGAGCTCCTACAATGAGCAGTTCTTC.

CDR3 in amino acids: CATSVGANTGELFF. The CDR3, as DNA: TGTGCCACCAGTGTCGGGGCGAACACCGGGGAGCTGTTTTTT. The chain recombines TRBV24-1 with TRBJ2-2; TRBD2 is a possible D gene (5 bases). With 5 bases removed from V and 0 bases from J, the gap between germline ends came to 6 bases. CDR3 length equals 14 residues. CDR1 and CDR2 from the germline V gene are KGHDR and SFDVKD.

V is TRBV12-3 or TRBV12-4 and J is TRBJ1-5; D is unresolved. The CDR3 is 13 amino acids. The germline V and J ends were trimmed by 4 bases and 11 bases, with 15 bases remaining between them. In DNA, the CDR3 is TGTGCCAGCAGTTCCTCTGTTTTCGCGGCCCAGCATTTT. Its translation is CASSSSVFAAQHF.

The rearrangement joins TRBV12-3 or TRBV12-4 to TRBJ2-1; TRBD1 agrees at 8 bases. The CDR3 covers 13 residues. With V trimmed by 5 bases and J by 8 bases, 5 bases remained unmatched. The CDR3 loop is CASSRQGWDEQFF. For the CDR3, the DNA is TGTGCCAGCAGTCGACAGGGGTGGGATGAGCAGTTCTTC.

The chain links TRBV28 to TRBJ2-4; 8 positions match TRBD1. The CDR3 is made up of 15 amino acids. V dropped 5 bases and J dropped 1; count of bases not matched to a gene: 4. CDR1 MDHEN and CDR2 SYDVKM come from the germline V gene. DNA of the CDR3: TGTGCCAGCAGTCCCCGGACAGGGGCCAAAAACATTCAGTACTTC. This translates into CASSPRTGAKNIQYF.

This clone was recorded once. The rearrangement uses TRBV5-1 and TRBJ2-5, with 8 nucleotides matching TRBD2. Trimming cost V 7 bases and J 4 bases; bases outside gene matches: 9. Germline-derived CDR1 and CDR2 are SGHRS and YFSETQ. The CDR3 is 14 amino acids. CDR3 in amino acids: CASQPGGAGETQYF. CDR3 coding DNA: TGCGCCAGCCAGCCGGGGGGGGCGGGAGAGACCCAGTACTTC.

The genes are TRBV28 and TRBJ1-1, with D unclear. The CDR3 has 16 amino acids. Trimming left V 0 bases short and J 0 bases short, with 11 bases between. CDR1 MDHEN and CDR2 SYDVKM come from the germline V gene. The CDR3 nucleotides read TGTGCCAGCAGTTTATGGGGGAGCACGGTGAACACTGAAGCTTTCTTT. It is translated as CASSLWGSTVNTEAFF.

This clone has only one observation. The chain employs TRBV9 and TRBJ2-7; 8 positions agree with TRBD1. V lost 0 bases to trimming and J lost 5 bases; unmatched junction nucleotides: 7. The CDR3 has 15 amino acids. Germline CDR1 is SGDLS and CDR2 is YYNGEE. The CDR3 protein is CASSVDTGGWDEQYF. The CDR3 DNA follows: TGTGCCAGCAGCGTAGACACAGGGGGGTGGGACGAGCAGTACTTC. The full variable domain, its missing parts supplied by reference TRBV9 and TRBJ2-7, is DSGVTQTPKHLITATGQRVTLRCSPRSGDLSVYWYQQSLDQGLQFLIQYYNGEERAKGNILERFSAQQFPDLHSELNLSSLELGDSALYFCASSVDTGGWDEQYFGPGTRLTVT.

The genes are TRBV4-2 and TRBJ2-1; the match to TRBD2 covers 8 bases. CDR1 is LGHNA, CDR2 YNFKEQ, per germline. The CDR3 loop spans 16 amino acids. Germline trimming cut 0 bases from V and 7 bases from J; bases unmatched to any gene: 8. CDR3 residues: CASSQEQAGVINEQFF. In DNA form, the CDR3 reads TGTGCCAGCAGCCAAGAGCAAGCGGGAGTAATAAATGAGCAGTTCTTC.

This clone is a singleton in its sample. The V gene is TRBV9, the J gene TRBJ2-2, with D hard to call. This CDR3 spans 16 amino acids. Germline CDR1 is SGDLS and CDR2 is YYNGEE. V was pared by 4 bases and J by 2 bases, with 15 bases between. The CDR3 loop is CASSPRLSTNTGELFF. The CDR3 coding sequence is TGTGCCAGCAGCCCGCGATTGTCTACTAACACCGGGGAGCTGTTTTTT.

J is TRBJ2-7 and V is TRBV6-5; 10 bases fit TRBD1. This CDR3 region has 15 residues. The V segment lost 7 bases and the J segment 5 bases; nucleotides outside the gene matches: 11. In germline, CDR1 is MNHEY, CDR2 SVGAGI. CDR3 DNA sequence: TGTGCCAGCATGCTACGGACAGGGGGGCTGGACGAGCAGTACTTC. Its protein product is CASMLRTGGLDEQYF.

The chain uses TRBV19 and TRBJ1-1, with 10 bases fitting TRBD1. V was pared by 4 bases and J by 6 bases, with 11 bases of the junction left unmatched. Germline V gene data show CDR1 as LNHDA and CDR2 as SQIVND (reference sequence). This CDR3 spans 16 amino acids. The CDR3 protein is CASSRRQGARGAEAFF. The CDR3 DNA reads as TGTGCCAGTAGTAGACGACAGGGGGCGCGGGGGGCTGAAGCTTTCTTT.

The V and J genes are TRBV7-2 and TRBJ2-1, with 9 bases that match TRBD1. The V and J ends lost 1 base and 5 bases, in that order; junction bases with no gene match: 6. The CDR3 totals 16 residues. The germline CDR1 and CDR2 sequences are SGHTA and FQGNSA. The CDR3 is CASSLGDREWDNEQFF. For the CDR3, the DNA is TGTGCCAGCAGCTTAGGGGACAGGGAATGGGACAATGAGCAGTTCTTC.

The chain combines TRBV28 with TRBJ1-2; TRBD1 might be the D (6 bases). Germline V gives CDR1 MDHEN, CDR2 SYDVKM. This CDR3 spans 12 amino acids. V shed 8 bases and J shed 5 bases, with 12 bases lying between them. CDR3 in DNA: TGTGCCAGCGGTAGGCAGGGGTATGGCTACACCTTC. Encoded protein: CASGRQGYGYTF.

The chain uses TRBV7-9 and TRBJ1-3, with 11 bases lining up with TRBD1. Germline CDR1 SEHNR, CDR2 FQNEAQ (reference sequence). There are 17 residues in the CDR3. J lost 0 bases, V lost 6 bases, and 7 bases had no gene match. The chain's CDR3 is CASSVDRGPISGNTIYF. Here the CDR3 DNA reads TGTGCCAGCAGTGTGGACAGGGGGCCCATCTCTGGAAACACCATATATTTT.

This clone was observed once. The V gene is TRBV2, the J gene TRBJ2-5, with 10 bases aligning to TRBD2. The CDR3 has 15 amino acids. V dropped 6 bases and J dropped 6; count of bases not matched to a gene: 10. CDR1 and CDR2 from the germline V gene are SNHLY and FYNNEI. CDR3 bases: TGTGCCAGCAGGGATAAGCGGGGGGGATCAAAGACCCAGTACTTC. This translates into CASRDKRGGSKTQYF.

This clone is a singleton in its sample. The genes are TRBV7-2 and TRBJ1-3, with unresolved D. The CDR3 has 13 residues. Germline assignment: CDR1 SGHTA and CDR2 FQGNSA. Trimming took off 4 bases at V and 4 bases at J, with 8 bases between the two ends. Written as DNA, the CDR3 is TGTGCCAGCAGCTCCATGAGGGGAAACACCATATATTTT. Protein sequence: CASSSMRGNTIYF.

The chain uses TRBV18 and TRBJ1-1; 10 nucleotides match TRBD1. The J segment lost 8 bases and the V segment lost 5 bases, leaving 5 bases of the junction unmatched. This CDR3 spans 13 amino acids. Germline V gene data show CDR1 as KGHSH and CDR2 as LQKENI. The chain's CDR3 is CASSRGQGEEAFF. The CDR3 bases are TGTGCCAGCTCAAGAGGACAGGGGGAAGAAGCTTTCTTT.

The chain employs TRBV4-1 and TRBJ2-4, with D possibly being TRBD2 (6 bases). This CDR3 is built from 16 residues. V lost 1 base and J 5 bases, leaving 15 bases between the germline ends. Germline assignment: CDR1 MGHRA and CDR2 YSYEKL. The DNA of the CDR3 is TGCGCCAGCAGCCAAGTGGTGGGGCGGAGGGAAAACATTCAGTACTTC. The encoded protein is CASSQVVGRRENIQYF.

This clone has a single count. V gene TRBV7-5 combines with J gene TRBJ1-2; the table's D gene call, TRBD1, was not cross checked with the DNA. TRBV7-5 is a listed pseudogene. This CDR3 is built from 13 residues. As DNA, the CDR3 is TGTGCCAGAAGCTTAGTCAGGGTATGTGGCTACACCTTC. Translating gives CARSLVRVCGYTF.

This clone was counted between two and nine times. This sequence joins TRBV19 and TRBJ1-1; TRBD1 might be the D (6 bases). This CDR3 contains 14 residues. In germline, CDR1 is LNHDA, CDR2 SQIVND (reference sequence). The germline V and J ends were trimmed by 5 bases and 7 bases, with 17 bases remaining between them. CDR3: CASSYTRLGGEAFF. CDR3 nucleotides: TGTGCCAGTAGTTATACCCGGCTAGGGGGTGAAGCTTTCTTT.

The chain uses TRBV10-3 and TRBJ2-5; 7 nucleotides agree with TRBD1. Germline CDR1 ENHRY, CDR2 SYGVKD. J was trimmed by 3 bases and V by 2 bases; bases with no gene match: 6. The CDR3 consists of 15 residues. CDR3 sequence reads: CAISEGDRREETQYF. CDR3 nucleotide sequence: TGTGCCATCAGTGAGGGGGACAGACGCGAAGAGACCCAGTACTTC.

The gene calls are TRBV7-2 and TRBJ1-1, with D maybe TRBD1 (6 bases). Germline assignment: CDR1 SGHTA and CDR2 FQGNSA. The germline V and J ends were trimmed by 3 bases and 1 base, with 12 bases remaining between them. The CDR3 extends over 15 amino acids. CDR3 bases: TGTGCCAGCAGCTTTTCCAGGGGCTCGAACACTGAAGCTTTCTTT. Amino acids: CASSFSRGSNTEAFF.